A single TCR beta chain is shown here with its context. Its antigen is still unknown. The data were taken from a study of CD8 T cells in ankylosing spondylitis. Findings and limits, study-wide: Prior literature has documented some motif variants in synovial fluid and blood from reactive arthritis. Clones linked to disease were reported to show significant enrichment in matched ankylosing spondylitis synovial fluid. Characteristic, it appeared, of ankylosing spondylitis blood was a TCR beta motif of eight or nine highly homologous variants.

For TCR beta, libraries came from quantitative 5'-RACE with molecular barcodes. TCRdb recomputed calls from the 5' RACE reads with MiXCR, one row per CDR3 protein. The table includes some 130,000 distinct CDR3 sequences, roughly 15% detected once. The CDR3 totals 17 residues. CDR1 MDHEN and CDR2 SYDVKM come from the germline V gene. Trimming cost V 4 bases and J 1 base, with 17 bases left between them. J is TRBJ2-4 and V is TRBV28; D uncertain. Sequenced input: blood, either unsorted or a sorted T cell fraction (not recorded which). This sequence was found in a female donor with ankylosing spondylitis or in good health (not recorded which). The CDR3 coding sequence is TGTGCCAGCAGTTCCTCGGGCCTAACGTCTGCCAAAAACATTCAGTACTTC. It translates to CASSSSGLTSAKNIQYF.